The clone carrying this TCR beta chain was seen more than once but under ten times. Its target is not known. These data are taken from a study of cytomegalovirus exposure and HLA in healthy donors. Study information: Inside one of the first data releases sat about 85 million unique TCRs taken from HLA-typed donors. General study findings and limits: Cytomegalovirus status was reportedly diagnosed by the classifier with high specificity and sensitivity.

CDR1 is MGHRA and CDR2 is YSYEKL in the germline V gene. The V segment lost 1 base and the J segment 6 bases; nucleotides outside the gene matches: 6. The CDR3 has 15 amino acids. Primers included in the PCR were 60 Vbeta and 13 Jbeta primers. Using immunoSEQ multiplex PCR, the repertoire was profiled, and TCRdb retains in-frame clones only, with some absent. The data show around 100,000 clones, approximately 85% seen once. This TCR was recovered from a man between 25 and 39 years old in good health and CMV-seronegative. The J gene is TRBJ1-1, the V gene TRBV4-1; TRBD1 agrees at 9 bases. Sequencing was performed on PBMCs. In nucleotides, the CDR3 is TGCGCCAGCAGCCAAGTACAGGGGGCCCTCTCTGAAGCTTTCTTT. It codes for CASSQVQGALSEAFF.